These T cell receptor beta chains were read from a single sample in a study of blood T cell repertoires in COVID-19. Only in-frame clones appear in the TCRdb table, and some are missing; sequencing was by immunoSEQ multiplex PCR. The sample lists over 150,000 clones, roughly 80% occurring once. The sequenced sample was peripheral blood. The source of these receptors is a woman aged 55-70 years with acute or convalescent COVID-19. Both conserved end residues are trimmed from each CDR3.

j_gene: TRBJ1-6; v_gene: TRBV5-5; CDR3aa: ASSFLGGAGNSPLH
j_gene: TRBJ1-6; v_gene: TRBV9; CDR3aa: ASSVYSTPYNSPLH
j_gene: TRBJ2-1; v_gene: TRBV15; CDR3aa: ATSGQAYNEQF
j_gene: TRBJ1-2; v_gene: TRBV5-6; CDR3aa: ASSGTGLNYGYT
j_gene: TRBJ1-3; v_gene: TRBV30; CDR3aa: AWEESGNTIY
j_gene: TRBJ2-2; v_gene: TRBV7-3; CDR3aa: ASSVTSLAGELF
j_gene: TRBJ2-7; v_gene: TRBV3-1/TRBV3-2; CDR3aa: ASSQTSGGYEQY
j_gene: TRBJ1-5; v_gene: TRBV5-1; CDR3aa: ASSLDRGGQPQH
j_gene: TRBJ1-1; v_gene: TRBV5-1; CDR3aa: ASRTGDTEAF
j_gene: TRBJ1-3; v_gene: TRBV7-9; CDR3aa: ASSLSDPGTGNTIY
j_gene: TRBJ2-2; v_gene: TRBV6-6; CDR3aa: ASSSGTVSPGELF
j_gene: TRBJ2-1; v_gene: TRBV5-1; CDR3aa: ASSLEGNAGQEQF
j_gene: TRBJ1-1; v_gene: TRBV19; CDR3aa: ASSLDRATEAF
j_gene: TRBJ1-2; v_gene: TRBV10-3; CDR3aa: AITNQG
j_gene: TRBJ2-1; v_gene: TRBV19; CDR3aa: ASSRGLAGYNEQF
j_gene: TRBJ2-6; v_gene: TRBV2; CDR3aa: ASSRDISSGANVLT
j_gene: TRBJ1-2; v_gene: TRBV24-1; CDR3aa: ATSDSTRGGDGYT
j_gene: TRBJ1-5; v_gene: TRBV4-1; CDR3aa: ASSQYEQGNNQPQH
j_gene: TRBJ1-5; v_gene: TRBV19; CDR3aa: ASRSEGDWVSNQPQH
j_gene: TRBJ1-2; v_gene: TRBV5-1; CDR3aa: ASSFDGRTGYGYT
j_gene: TRBJ1-3; v_gene: TRBV6-5; CDR3aa: ASMNTGGPGNTIY
j_gene: TRBJ2-1; v_gene: TRBV7-9; CDR3aa: ASSLRRGAVHNEQF
j_gene: TRBJ2-2; v_gene: TRBV19; CDR3aa: ASSANRGGRSPNTGELF
j_gene: TRBJ2-5; v_gene: TRBV4-1; CDR3aa: ASSRAEQETQY
j_gene: TRBJ1-1; v_gene: TRBV10-1; CDR3aa: ASSGAKDTEAF
j_gene: TRBJ2-1; v_gene: TRBV20-1; CDR3aa: SALNYGEQF
j_gene: TRBJ1-2; v_gene: TRBV9; CDR3aa: ASSVEARTGDYGYT
j_gene: TRBJ1-1; v_gene: TRBV5-1; CDR3aa: ASSLERTDSTEAF
j_gene: TRBJ1-4; v_gene: TRBV29-1; CDR3aa: SVQQGPNEKLF
j_gene: TRBJ1-4; v_gene: TRBV5-1; CDR3aa: ASSPGQGGTNEKLF
j_gene: TRBJ1-6; v_gene: TRBV3-1/TRBV3-2; CDR3aa: ASSQDNRPVGSPLH
j_gene: TRBJ2-2; v_gene: TRBV5-1; CDR3aa: ASSRSRGDTGELF
j_gene: TRBJ2-7; v_gene: TRBV19; CDR3aa: ASSARTATYEQY
j_gene: TRBJ1-5; v_gene: TRBV30; CDR3aa: AWTGGSNQPQH
j_gene: TRBJ1-1; v_gene: TRBV6-4; CDR3aa: ASSVDTVNTEAF
j_gene: TRBJ2-7; v_gene: TRBV4-1; CDR3aa: ASSQEGQGGYEQY
j_gene: TRBJ1-2; v_gene: TRBV5-1; CDR3aa: ASRGGIEGGGYT
j_gene: TRBJ1-2; v_gene: TRBV2; CDR3aa: ASSDLTAGYGYT
j_gene: TRBJ2-2; v_gene: TRBV11-2; CDR3aa: ASSLFLAGGQNTGELF
j_gene: TRBJ2-3; v_gene: TRBV2; CDR3aa: ASSEGLAVFTDTQY
j_gene: TRBJ2-3; v_gene: TRBV7-8; CDR3aa: ASSLAGGGAADTQY
j_gene: TRBJ1-1; v_gene: TRBV9; CDR3aa: ASSPQPQGEAF
j_gene: TRBJ1-2; v_gene: TRBV19; CDR3aa: ASSIGTGGYGYT
j_gene: TRBJ1-3; v_gene: TRBV5-1; CDR3aa: ASSLVPGGNGNTIY
j_gene: TRBJ1-6; v_gene: TRBV6-6; CDR3aa: ASTSGGRGNSPLH
j_gene: TRBJ1-6; v_gene: TRBV5-4; CDR3aa: ASRPGGIGNSPLH